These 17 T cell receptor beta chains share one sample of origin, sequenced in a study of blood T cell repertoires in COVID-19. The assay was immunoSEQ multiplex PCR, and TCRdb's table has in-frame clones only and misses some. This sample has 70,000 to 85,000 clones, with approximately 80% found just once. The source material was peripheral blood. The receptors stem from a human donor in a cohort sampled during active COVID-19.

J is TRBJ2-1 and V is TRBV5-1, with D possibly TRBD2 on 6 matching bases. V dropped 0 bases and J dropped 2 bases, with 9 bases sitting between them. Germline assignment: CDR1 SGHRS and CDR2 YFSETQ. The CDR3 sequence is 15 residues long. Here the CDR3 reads CASSLEGGAYNEQFF. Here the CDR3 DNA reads TGCGCCAGCAGCTTGGAGGGCGGGGCCTACAATGAGCAGTTCTTC.

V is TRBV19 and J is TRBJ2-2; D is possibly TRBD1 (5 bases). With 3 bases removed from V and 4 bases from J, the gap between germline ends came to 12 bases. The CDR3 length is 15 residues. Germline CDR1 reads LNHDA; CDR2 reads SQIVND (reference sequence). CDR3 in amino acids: CASSIQARGTGELFF. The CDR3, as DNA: TGTGCCAGTAGTATCCAAGCTAGGGGCACCGGGGAGCTGTTTTTT. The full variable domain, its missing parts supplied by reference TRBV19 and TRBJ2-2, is DGGITQSPKYLFRKEGQNVTLSCEQNLNHDAMYWYRQDPGQGLRLIYYSQIVNDFQKGDIAEGYSVSREKKESFPLTVTSAQKNPTAFYLCASSIQARGTGELFFGEGSRLTVL.

The CDR3 sequence: CATGGVDGNEQFF. The CDR3, as DNA: TGTGCCACTGGAGGGGTCGACGGGAACGAGCAGTTCTTC. This chain joins TRBV10-3 and TRBJ2-1; perhaps TRBD2 as D (6 bases). The germline V and J ends were trimmed by 10 bases and 10 bases, with 20 bases remaining between them. CDR3 length: 13 residues. Germline assignment: CDR1 ENHRY and CDR2 SYGVKD.

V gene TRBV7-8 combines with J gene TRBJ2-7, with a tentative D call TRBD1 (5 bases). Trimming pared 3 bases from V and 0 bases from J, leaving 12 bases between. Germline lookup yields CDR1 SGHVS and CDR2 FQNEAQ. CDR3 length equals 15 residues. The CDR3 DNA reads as TGTGCCAGCAGCTTGGGGCAGACTTTCTCCTACGAGCAGTACTTC. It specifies CASSLGQTFSYEQYF.

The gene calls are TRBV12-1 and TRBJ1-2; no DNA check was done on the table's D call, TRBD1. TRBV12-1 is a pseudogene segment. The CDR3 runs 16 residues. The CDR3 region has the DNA TGTGCCAGCAGCTTGGGGACAGGGGTAAACACGCGGGGCTACACCTTC. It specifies CASSLGTGVNTRGYTF.

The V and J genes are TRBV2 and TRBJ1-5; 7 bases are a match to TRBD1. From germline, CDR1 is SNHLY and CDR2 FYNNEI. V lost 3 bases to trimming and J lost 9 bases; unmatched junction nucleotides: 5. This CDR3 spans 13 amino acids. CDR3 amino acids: CASSEIQGPPQHF. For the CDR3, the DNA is TGTGCCAGCAGTGAGATACAGGGGCCGCCCCAGCATTTT.

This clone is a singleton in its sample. The CDR3 bases are TGTGCTAGTGGTCTCCGGACAGGGGGCAGAACTGAAGCTTTCTTT. It specifies CASGLRTGGRTEAFF. The V and J genes are TRBV12-5 and TRBJ1-1; 11 bases agree with TRBD1. V dropped 5 bases and J dropped 5; count of bases not matched to a gene: 7. CDR1 is LGHNT, CDR2 FRNRAP, per germline. The CDR3 covers 15 residues.

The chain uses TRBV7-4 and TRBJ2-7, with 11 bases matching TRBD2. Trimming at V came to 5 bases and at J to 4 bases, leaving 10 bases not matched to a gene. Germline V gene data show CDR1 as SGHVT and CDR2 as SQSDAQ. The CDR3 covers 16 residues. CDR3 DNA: TGTGCCAGCAGCGTTCCGGGACTAGCGGCTACTTACGAGCAGTACTTC. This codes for CASSVPGLAATYEQYF.

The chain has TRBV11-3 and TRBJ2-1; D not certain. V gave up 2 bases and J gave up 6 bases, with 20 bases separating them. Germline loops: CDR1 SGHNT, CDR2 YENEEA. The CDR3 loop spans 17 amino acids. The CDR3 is CASSLLKTALRGNEQFF. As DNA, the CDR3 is TGTGCCAGCAGCTTACTTAAGACGGCGCTCCGCGGCAATGAGCAGTTCTTC.

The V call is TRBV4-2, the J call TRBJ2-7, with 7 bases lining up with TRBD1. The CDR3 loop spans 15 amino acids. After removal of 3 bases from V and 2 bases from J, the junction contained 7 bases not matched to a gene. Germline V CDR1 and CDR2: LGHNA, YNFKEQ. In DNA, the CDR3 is TGTGCCAGCAGCCAGAGGGACAGCCCAACCTACGAGCAGTACTTC. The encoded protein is CASSQRDSPTYEQYF.

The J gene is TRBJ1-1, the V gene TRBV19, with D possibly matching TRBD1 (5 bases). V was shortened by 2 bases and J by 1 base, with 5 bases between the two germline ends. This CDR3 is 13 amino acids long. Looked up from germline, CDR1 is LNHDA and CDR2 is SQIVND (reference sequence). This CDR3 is CASSIQGNTEAFF. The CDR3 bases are TGTGCCAGTAGTATACAGGGGAACACTGAAGCTTTCTTT.

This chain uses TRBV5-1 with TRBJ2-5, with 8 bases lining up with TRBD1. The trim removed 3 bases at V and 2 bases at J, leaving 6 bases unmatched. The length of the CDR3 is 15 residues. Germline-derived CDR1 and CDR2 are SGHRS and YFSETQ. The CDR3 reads CASSSRQGTQETQYF. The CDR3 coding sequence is TGCGCCAGCAGCTCTCGACAGGGGACTCAAGAGACCCAGTACTTC.

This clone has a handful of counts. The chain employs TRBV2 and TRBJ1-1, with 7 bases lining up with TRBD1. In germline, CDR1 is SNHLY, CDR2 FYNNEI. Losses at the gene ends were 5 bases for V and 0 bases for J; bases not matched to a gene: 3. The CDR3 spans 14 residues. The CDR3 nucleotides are TGTGCCAGCAGTCGACAGGGAATGAACACTGAAGCTTTCTTT. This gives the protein CASSRQGMNTEAFF.

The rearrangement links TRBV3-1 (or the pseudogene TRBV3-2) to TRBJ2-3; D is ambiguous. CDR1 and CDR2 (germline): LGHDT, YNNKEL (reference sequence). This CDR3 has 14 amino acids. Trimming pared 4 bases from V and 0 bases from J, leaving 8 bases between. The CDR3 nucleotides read TGTGCCAGCAGCCCTTCTTCTAGCACAGATACGCAGTATTTT. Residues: CASSPSSSTDTQYF.

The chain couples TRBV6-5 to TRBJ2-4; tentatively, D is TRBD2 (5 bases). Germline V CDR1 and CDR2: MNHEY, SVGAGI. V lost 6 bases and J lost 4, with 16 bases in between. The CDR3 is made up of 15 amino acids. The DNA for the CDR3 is TGTGCCAGCAGGGAGGCCGATTTCGGGAAAAACATTCAGTACTTC. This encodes CASREADFGKNIQYF.

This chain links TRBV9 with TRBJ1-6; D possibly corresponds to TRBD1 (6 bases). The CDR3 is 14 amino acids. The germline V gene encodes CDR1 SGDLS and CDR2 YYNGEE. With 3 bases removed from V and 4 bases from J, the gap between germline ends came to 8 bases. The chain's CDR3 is CASSDRAYNSPLHF. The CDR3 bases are TGTGCCAGCAGCGACAGGGCTTATAATTCACCCCTCCACTTT. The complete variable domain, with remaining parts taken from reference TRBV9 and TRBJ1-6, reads DSGVTQTPKHLITATGQRVTLRCSPRSGDLSVYWYQQSLDQGLQFLIQYYNGEERAKGNILERFSAQQFPDLHSELNLSSLELGDSALYFCASSDRAYNSPLHFGNGTRLTVT.

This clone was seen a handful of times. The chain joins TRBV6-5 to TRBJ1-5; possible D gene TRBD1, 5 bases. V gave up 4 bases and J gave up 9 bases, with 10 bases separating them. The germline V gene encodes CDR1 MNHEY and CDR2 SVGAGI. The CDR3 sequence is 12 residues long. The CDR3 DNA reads TGTGCCAGCAGTTCTCAGGGAACGCCCCAGCATTTT. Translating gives CASSSQGTPQHF.